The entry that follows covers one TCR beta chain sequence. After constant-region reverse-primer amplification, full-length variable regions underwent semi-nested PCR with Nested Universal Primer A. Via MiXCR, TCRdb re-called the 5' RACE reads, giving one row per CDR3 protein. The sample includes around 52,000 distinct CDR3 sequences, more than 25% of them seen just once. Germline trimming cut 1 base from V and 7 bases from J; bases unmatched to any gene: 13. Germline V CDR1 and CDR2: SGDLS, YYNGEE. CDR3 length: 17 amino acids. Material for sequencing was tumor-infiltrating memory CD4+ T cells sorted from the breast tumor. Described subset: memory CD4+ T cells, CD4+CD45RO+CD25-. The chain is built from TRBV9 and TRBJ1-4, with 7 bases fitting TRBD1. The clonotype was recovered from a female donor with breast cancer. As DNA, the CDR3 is TGTGCCAGCAGCGTAACCGGGAGAGGGGGCCTTGGTGAAAAACTGTTTTTT. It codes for CASSVTGRGGLGEKLFF.